The 18 T cell receptor beta chains below come from one sample, sequenced in a study of shared clonotypes between healthy human individuals. The data were produced by immunoSEQ multiplex PCR, yet TCRdb's version contains in-frame clones alone and is incomplete. Here the sample spans a few million clones, 85% to 95% being singletons. The sample consisted of naive CD4+ T cells from PBMCs. Subset reported: CD45RA+ positively selected. The receptor set was obtained from a man younger than 30 in good health. Some clones in this sample may be carry-over from other donors' samples.

The chain employs TRBV29-1 and TRBJ2-7, with 11 bases that match TRBD1. This CDR3 is built from 13 residues. V lost 6 bases to trimming and J lost 4 bases; unmatched junction nucleotides: 5. Germline-derived CDR1 and CDR2 are SQVTM and ANQGSEA. CDR3 region: CSVVGQGAYEQYF. DNA of the CDR3: TGCAGCGTCGTTGGACAGGGGGCATACGAGCAGTACTTC.

A few counts support this clone. This chain connects TRBV2 to TRBJ1-1; 9 bases fit TRBD1. Per germline, CDR1 SNHLY and CDR2 FYNNEI. CDR3 length: 13 residues. The ends lost 6 bases at V and 4 bases at J; junction bases unmatched: 3. CDR3 in DNA: TGTGCCAGCAGAAGGACAGGGGTCACTGAAGCTTTCTTT. It is translated as CASRRTGVTEAFF.

The chain carries TRBV7-9 and TRBJ2-7; D is possibly TRBD1 or TRBD2 (6 bases each). The V end was cut by 5 bases, the J end by 5 bases, with 16 bases between. Germline lookup yields CDR1 SEHNR and CDR2 FQNEAQ (reference sequence). The CDR3 totals 14 residues. In DNA, the CDR3 is TGTGCCAGCAGCCTGAGGGGGGAAAGCCACGAGCAGTACTTC. Translated, it gives CASSLRGESHEQYF. The full variable domain, in which reference TRBV7-9 and TRBJ2-7 provide the parts outside the CDR3, is DTGVSQNPRHKITKRGQNVTFRCDPISEHNRLYWYRQTLGQGPEFLTYFQNEAQLEKSRLLSDRFSAERPKGSFSTLEIQRTEQGDSAMYLCASSLRGESHEQYFGPGTRLTVT.

The chain is built from TRBV28 and TRBJ2-5; D is perhaps TRBD1 (7 bases). The ends were cut back, 5 bases at V and 5 bases at J, with 24 bases in the middle. CDR3 length: 17 residues. Germline V CDR1 and CDR2: MDHEN, SYDVKM. The CDR3 loop is CASSHLSARGDDETQYF. The CDR3 DNA follows: TGTGCCAGCAGTCACTTATCGGCCAGGGGGGATGACGAGACCCAGTACTTC.

The J gene is TRBJ2-2, the V gene TRBV5-5, with 10 nucleotides matching TRBD2. The length of the CDR3 is 16 residues. CDR1 and CDR2 from the germline V gene are SGHKS and YYEKEE (reference sequence). Trimming cost V 2 bases and J 1 base; bases outside gene matches: 2. CDR3 DNA sequence: TGTGCCAGCAGCTTAAGACTAGCGGGGAACACCGGGGAGCTGTTTTTT. Residues: CASSLRLAGNTGELFF.

V usage is TRBV5-1 and J usage is TRBJ1-1, with no clear D. V lost 1 base and J 1 base, leaving 8 bases between the germline ends. In germline, CDR1 is SGHRS, CDR2 YFSETQ. The CDR3 covers 14 residues. The CDR3 nucleotides read TGCGCCAGCAGCTTGTTCATGGGGAACACTGAAGCTTTCTTT. Translation: CASSLFMGNTEAFF.

The chain recombines TRBV29-1 with TRBJ2-2; D is ambiguous. CDR1 is SQVTM and CDR2 is ANQGSEA in the germline V gene. The CDR3 is 11 amino acids. Deletions cut 6 bases from V and 9 bases from J, with 11 bases between. CDR3 loop: CSVALGRELFF. CDR3 nucleotides: TGCAGCGTCGCCCTAGGCCGGGAGCTGTTTTTT.

The CDR3, as DNA: TGTGCCAGCAGCTTAGAGGCCCTAGCGGAAAACACCGGGGAGCTGTTTTTT. Translation gives CASSLEALAENTGELFF. V and J are TRBV7-9 and TRBJ2-2; 7 bases match TRBD2. The ends lost 1 base at V and 2 bases at J; junction bases unmatched: 7. This CDR3 is built from 17 residues. CDR1 and CDR2 from the germline V gene are SEHNR and FQNEAQ (reference sequence).

The V and J genes are TRBV10-3 and TRBJ2-7, with 12 bases matching TRBD1. The ends lost 6 bases at V and 9 bases at J; junction bases unmatched: 6. This CDR3 is built from 13 residues. Germline CDR1 and CDR2: ENHRY and SYGVKD. CDR3 DNA sequence: TGTGCCATCAGCCTAGGGACAGGGGGCCCGCAGTACTTC. Its translation: CAISLGTGGPQYF.

The genes are TRBV28 and TRBJ1-5; D gene unclear. With 6 bases removed from V and 2 bases from J, the gap between germline ends came to 17 bases. The CDR3 runs to 16 residues. The germline gives CDR1 MDHEN, CDR2 SYDVKM. CDR3: CASSPTTGQGNQPQHF. The DNA of the CDR3 is TGTGCCAGCAGCCCGACGACCGGGCAGGGCAATCAGCCCCAGCATTTT.

The chain joins TRBV7-2 to TRBJ2-2; D remains unclear. Germline V gene data show CDR1 as SGHTA and CDR2 as FQGNSA. This CDR3 comprises 16 residues. The V gene lost 7 bases and the J gene lost 3 bases, with 18 bases spanning the gap. The CDR3, as DNA: TGTGCCAGCACCTACGTCGAAGACTCCTACACCGGGGAGCTGTTTTTT. Its protein product is CASTYVEDSYTGELFF.

V usage is TRBV4-1 and J usage is TRBJ2-3; the match to TRBD2 covers 10 bases. In germline, CDR1 is MGHRA, CDR2 YSYEKL. CDR3 length equals 16 residues. V was clipped by 3 bases and J by 1 base; unmatched bases: 4. The CDR3 is CASSHLLAGRTDTQYF. CDR3 in DNA: TGCGCCAGCAGCCACCTACTAGCGGGGCGCACAGATACGCAGTATTTT.

The V and J genes are TRBV10-3 and TRBJ2-1; 9 positions agree with TRBD2. V trimming: 0 bases; J trimming: 7 bases; junction bases outside the gene matches: 7. This CDR3 region has 16 residues. Germline CDR1 is ENHRY and CDR2 is SYGVKD. CDR3 sequence reads: CAISESGSGSVNEQFF. CDR3 nucleotides: TGTGCCATCAGTGAGTCGGGTAGCGGGAGTGTGAATGAGCAGTTCTTC.

The chain has TRBV2 and TRBJ2-3; 8 bases match TRBD2. The CDR3 extends over 15 amino acids. The J segment lost 3 bases and the V segment lost 4 bases, leaving 6 bases of the junction unmatched. The germline CDR1 and CDR2 sequences are SNHLY and FYNNEI. CDR3 nucleotides: TGTGCCAGCAGTGTTGGACTAGCACGGACAGATACGCAGTATTTT. As protein: CASSVGLARTDTQYF.

The CDR3 nucleotides are TGTGCCAGCAGCGTAGATGCCGCGGCGGGAGTAGGTTTTCGGGGCACAGATACGCAGTATTTT. It is translated as CASSVDAAAGVGFRGTDTQYF. The genes are TRBV9 and TRBJ2-3, with 7 bases that match TRBD2. Germline trimming cut 0 bases from V and 1 base from J; bases unmatched to any gene: 20. This CDR3 is 21 amino acids long. Germline loops: CDR1 SGDLS, CDR2 YYNGEE.

The rearrangement uses TRBV5-5 and TRBJ2-6; 9 bases are a match to TRBD1. CDR3 length: 20 amino acids. J gave up 2 bases and V 5 bases, and 17 bases lay outside the gene matches. Germline V gene lookup returns CDR1 SGHKS and CDR2 YYEKEE (reference sequence). In DNA, the CDR3 is TGTGCCAGCAGGACCGGGACAGGGCCCCTTTCCCCCGCTGGGGCCAACGTCCTGACTTTC. This encodes CASRTGTGPLSPAGANVLTF. Full variable domain (rest looked up from reference TRBV5-5 and TRBJ2-6): DAGVTQSPTHLIKTRGQQVTLRCSPISGHKSVSWYQQVLGQGPQFIFQYYEKEERGRGNFPDRFSARQFPNYSSELNVNALLLGDSALYLCASRTGTGPLSPAGANVLTFGAGSRLTVL.

The V gene is TRBV15, the J gene TRBJ2-1; no clear D gene. V lost 4 bases, J lost 7 bases, and 14 bases lay in between. The CDR3 extends over 14 amino acids. Looked up from germline, CDR1 is LNHNV and CDR2 is YYDKDF (reference sequence). CDR3 coding DNA: TGTGCCACCAGCAATCGGGCCGGAGTAAATGAGCAGTTCTTC. Translating gives CATSNRAGVNEQFF.

The chain joins TRBV27 to TRBJ1-2; tentative D call: TRBD1 (5 bases). V was trimmed by 2 bases and J by 4 bases, leaving 14 bases between them. CDR1 and CDR2 from the germline V gene are MNHEY and SMNVEV (reference sequence). The CDR3 extends over 15 amino acids. CDR3 sequence: CASSLGAAAGYGYTF. The CDR3 nucleotides read TGTGCCAGCAGTTTAGGGGCGGCGGCGGGCTATGGCTACACCTTC.